This T cell receptor beta chain was captured in a study of radiation and T cells in renal cell carcinoma. Time point here: blood 4 weeks post-SBRT, at nephrectomy. Treatment noted: 15 Gy SBRT to primary tumor, nephrectomy 4 weeks later. The V gene's germline CDR1 is SEHNR and CDR2 FQNEAQ (reference sequence). CDR3 size: 16 residues. The V end lost 4 bases, the J end lost 6 bases, and 21 bases lay between the germline ends. Repertoires were generated with immunoSEQ multiplex PCR, while TCRdb's copy carries only in-frame clones and drops some. The data show about 83,000 clones, less than 85% seen once. The rearrangement uses TRBV7-9 and TRBJ1-2; D remains unclear. This TCR came from a woman aged 55 to 70 with renal cell carcinoma. The sequencing used blood, collected from a patient whose treatment included radiotherapy and nephrectomy. This CDR3 is CASSSYSENAKDGYTF. CDR3 nucleotide sequence: TGTGCCAGCAGCTCCTATAGTGAGAACGCGAAGGATGGCTACACCTTC.